A single sample gave rise to the 10 T cell receptor beta chains below, sequenced in a study of shared clonotypes between healthy human individuals. TCRdb's table, derived via immunoSEQ multiplex PCR, lists solely in-frame clones and lacks some. The repertoire includes roughly 1,100,000 clones, under 80% of them detected once, and approximately 1.5% sits in the top ten. The specimen was memory CD4+ T cells sorted from blood. Subset given: CD45RA-negative fraction. The receptor set was obtained from a man aged 18 to 29 in good health.

Concerning this clone: Because it lacks the conserved phenylalanine or tryptophan at the end, this CDR3 is likely a read error. The chain is built from TRBV7-9 and TRBJ1-2; no definite D call. CDR3 length equals 15 residues. V shed 3 bases and J shed 5 bases, with 16 bases lying between them. Germline loops: CDR1 SEHNR, CDR2 FQNEAQ (reference sequence). CDR3: CASSFYGQVLYGYTL. CDR3 bases: TGTGCCAGCAGCTTCTACGGGCAGGTCCTGTATGGCTACACCCTC.

On this clone: The same CDR3 also results from other DNA sequences found in this sample. This rearrangement joins TRBV7-2 to TRBJ1-1; 7 positions match TRBD1. V shed 1 base and J 5 bases; nucleotides not matched to a gene: 4. This CDR3 is 14 amino acids long. Per germline, CDR1 SGHTA and CDR2 FQGNSA. CDR3 DNA sequence: TGTGCCAGCAGCTTAGTAGGGGGCACGACTGAAGCTTTCTTT. This translates into CASSLVGGTTEAFF.

With respect to this clone: Other DNA sequences in this specimen translate into the identical CDR3. The V gene is TRBV4-1, the J gene TRBJ1-3, with unresolved D. From germline, CDR1 is MGHRA and CDR2 YSYEKL. The CDR3 runs 16 residues. With 0 bases removed from V and 0 bases from J, the gap between germline ends came to 9 bases. The CDR3 spells CASSQDPAGSGNTIYF. CDR3 DNA: TGCGCCAGCAGCCAAGATCCGGCCGGCTCTGGAAACACCATATATTTT.

This clone was observed once. The chain joins TRBV10-3 to TRBJ2-6; 8 nucleotides align to TRBD1. CDR3 size: 19 residues. CDR1 is ENHRY and CDR2 is SYGVKD in the germline V gene. V shed 2 bases and J 0 bases; nucleotides not matched to a gene: 9. In DNA, the CDR3 is TGTGCCATCAGTGAGGATTTCGGACAGGGCAGCTCTGGGGCCAACGTCCTGACTTTC. This encodes CAISEDFGQGSSGANVLTF.

The chain recombines TRBV18 with TRBJ1-1, with D unresolved. This CDR3 region has 13 residues. Deletions cut 2 bases from V and 3 bases from J, with 7 bases between. Germline assignment: CDR1 KGHSH and CDR2 LQKENI. CDR3 sequence: CASSPGSHTEAFF. CDR3 bases: TGTGCCAGCTCACCAGGGTCCCACACTGAAGCTTTCTTT.

The rearrangement links TRBV5-6 to TRBJ1-2; 11 bases fit TRBD1. The CDR3 extends over 15 amino acids. Germline lookup yields CDR1 SGHDT and CDR2 YYEEEE. Trimming cost V 3 bases and J 4 bases; bases outside gene matches: 5. The CDR3 sequence: CASSSWTGGIYGYTF. DNA for the CDR3: TGTGCCAGCAGCTCCTGGACAGGGGGCATCTATGGCTACACCTTC.

This clone was seen more than once but under ten times. The chain employs TRBV28 and TRBJ2-7; 9 nucleotides align to TRBD1. The CDR3 covers 15 residues. J was trimmed by 0 bases and V by 5 bases; bases with no gene match: 5. Germline V lookup: CDR1 MDHEN, CDR2 SYDVKM. CDR3 amino acids: CASSTRDRASYEQYF. The CDR3 nucleotides are TGTGCCAGCAGTACCCGGGACAGGGCCTCCTACGAGCAGTACTTC.

Concerning this clone: This may come from a read error, since a much larger clone is one base off. J is TRBJ1-2 and V is TRBV7-9; D is possibly TRBD1 (5 bases). The V end lost 2 bases, the J end lost 5 bases, and 6 bases lay between the germline ends. Germline lookup yields CDR1 SEHNR and CDR2 FQNEAQ (reference sequence). This CDR3 has 12 residues. The CDR3 DNA reads as TGTGCCAGCAGCTTATCAGGGTATGGCTACACCTTC. Translating gives CASSLSGYGYTF.

The rearrangement uses TRBV11-2 and TRBJ2-6; D possibly corresponds to TRBD1 (5 bases). Trimming pared 3 bases from V and 2 bases from J, leaving 8 bases between. The CDR3 loop spans 15 amino acids. Per the germline V gene, CDR1 is SGHAT and CDR2 is FQNNGV. CDR3 nucleotides: TGTGCCAGCAGCTTGCAAGGGGCTGGGGCCAACGTCCTGACTTTC. Translation gives CASSLQGAGANVLTF.

This chain links TRBV7-9 with TRBJ1-1, with D unresolved. The V end was cut by 0 bases, the J end by 4 bases, with 12 bases between. CDR1 is SEHNR and CDR2 is FQNEAQ in the germline V gene (reference sequence). CDR3 length: 15 residues. In DNA, the CDR3 is TGTGCCAGCAGCTTAGCGCGAGTGTCCGGCACTGAAGCTTTCTTT. It encodes CASSLARVSGTEAFF.